This entry describes one T cell receptor beta chain. As yet, its antigen is unknown. This entry comes from a study of OX40 agonist ivuxolimab in advanced cancers. Study findings and constraints: Dose levels from 0.1 to 3.0 mg/kg saw CD4+ and CD8+ blood T cells expand clonally by week 6.

This table comes from immunoSEQ multiplex PCR, and its TCRdb copy is limited to in-frame clones, with some not included. The data show tens of thousands of clones, roughly 90% seen once. The source material was CD4+ or CD8+ T cells sorted from blood, sampled in a trial of the OX40 agonist ivuxolimab. The TCR originated in an adult with an advanced solid tumor such as melanoma, head and neck, liver or kidney cancer.

The CDR3 is CASSSGGRADTQYF. The CDR3 DNA is TGTGCCAGCAGTTCCGGGGGCCGGGCGGATACGCAGTATTTT. The J gene is TRBJ2-3, the V gene TRBV6-6; either TRBD1 or TRBD2 may supply D (6 bases each). The CDR3 has 14 amino acids. Germline lookup yields CDR1 MNHNY and CDR2 SVGAGI (reference sequence). V shed 4 bases and J shed 6 bases, with 14 bases lying between them.